The 16 T cell receptor beta chains reported below all come from one sample, sequenced in a study of blood T cell repertoires in COVID-19. TCRdb's table, derived via immunoSEQ multiplex PCR, lists solely in-frame clones and lacks some. The table shows about 220,000 clones, with about 81% occurring only once. Sequenced material: peripheral blood. The source is a woman aged 70-85 years with COVID-19, enrolled during active disease.

V gene TRBV4-3 combines with J gene TRBJ2-7; 8 positions agree with TRBD1. This CDR3 spans 13 amino acids. The V segment lost 0 bases and the J segment 6 bases; nucleotides outside the gene matches: 1. From germline, CDR1 is LGHNA and CDR2 YSLEER. This CDR3 is CASSQDRGLEQYF. The DNA for the CDR3 is TGCGCCAGCAGCCAAGACAGGGGGCTCGAGCAGTACTTC.

This clone occurred a few times. V usage is TRBV27 and J usage is TRBJ1-1; 8 bases agree with TRBD1. With 4 bases clipped from V and 4 bases from J, the junction kept 5 bases outside the gene matches. The CDR3 length is 14 residues. Per the germline V gene, CDR1 is MNHEY and CDR2 is SMNVEV (reference sequence). This chain's CDR3 is CASSWTGIGTEAFF. The CDR3 nucleotides read TGTGCCAGCAGTTGGACAGGGATAGGCACTGAAGCTTTCTTT.

This chain links TRBV14 with TRBJ2-7, with TRBD1 matching over 7 bases. CDR1 and CDR2 from the germline V gene are SGHDN and FVKESK. V lost 3 bases, J lost 1 base, and 0 bases stayed unmatched. The CDR3 has 13 residues. Here the CDR3 DNA reads TGTGCCAGCAGCCAGGGACAGTCCTACGAGCAGTACTTC. Amino acid sequence: CASSQGQSYEQYF.

The CDR3 spells CASNTGQLNQPQHF. The CDR3 DNA sequence: TGTGCCAGCAACACGGGACAGCTAAATCAGCCCCAGCATTTT. J is TRBJ1-5 and V is TRBV7-2; 7 nucleotides line up with TRBD1. The V and J ends lost 7 bases and 4 bases, in that order; junction bases with no gene match: 7. Germline V gene lookup returns CDR1 SGHTA and CDR2 FQGNSA. The CDR3 sequence is 14 residues long.

The chain couples TRBV24-1 to TRBJ2-3; 11 positions match TRBD2. CDR1 KGHDR and CDR2 SFDVKD come from the germline V gene. The trim removed 7 bases at V and 0 bases at J, leaving 8 bases unmatched. CDR3 length: 17 amino acids. As DNA, the CDR3 is TGTGCCACCAGCGATAGCGGGAGGGCCAAGAGCACAGATACGCAGTATTTT. Its protein is CATSDSGRAKSTDTQYF.

This chain joins TRBV5-1 and TRBJ2-1; 10 bases line up with TRBD1. CDR3 length equals 14 residues. Germline CDR1 SGHRS, CDR2 YFSETQ. J was trimmed by 7 bases and V by 5 bases; bases with no gene match: 6. The CDR3 region has the DNA TGCGCCAGCAGTTTCGGACAGGGGGTGAATGAGCAGTTCTTC. The encoded protein is CASSFGQGVNEQFF.

The chain carries TRBV7-2 and TRBJ2-1; tentatively, D is TRBD2 (6 bases). V was trimmed by 5 bases and J by 10 bases, leaving 24 bases between them. The CDR3 consists of 16 residues. Germline values: CDR1 SGHTA, CDR2 FQGNSA. The DNA for the CDR3 is TGTGCCAGCAGCCCCGGAGCGCGGGGCGTTAGGGAGGAGCAGTTCTTC. Its translation: CASSPGARGVREEQFF.

This clone was found once. The rearrangement joins TRBV6-2 or TRBV6-3 to TRBJ1-2; tentatively, D is TRBD1 (5 bases). The V and J ends lost 6 bases and 2 bases respectively, with 10 bases between them. This CDR3 is built from 13 residues. From germline, CDR1 is MNHEY and CDR2 SVGEGT. In DNA form, the CDR3 reads TGTGCCAGCAGACCTGCAGGGAACTATGGCTACACCTTC. Translated: CASRPAGNYGYTF.

The rearrangement uses TRBV25-1 and TRBJ1-1; the D gene is possibly TRBD1 (5 bases). Germline V lookup: CDR1 MGHDK, CDR2 SYGVNS. The CDR3 is 13 residues long. V gave up 4 bases and J gave up 7 bases, with 13 bases separating them. The CDR3: CASSGTFGGEAFF. The DNA for the CDR3 is TGTGCCAGCAGTGGAACTTTCGGGGGTGAAGCTTTCTTT. The whole variable domain, filled in from reference TRBV25-1 and TRBJ1-1, reads EADIYQTPRYLVIGTGKKITLECSQTMGHDKMYWYQQDPGMELHLIHYSYGVNSTEKGDLSSESTVSRIRTEHFPLTLESARPSHTSQYLCASSGTFGGEAFFGQGTRLTVV.

The J gene is TRBJ1-1, the V gene TRBV5-1; D unclear. Trimming removed 0 bases from V and 4 bases from J, with 28 bases in between. The germline V gene has CDR1 SGHRS and CDR2 YFSETQ. CDR3 length: 20 residues. CDR3 DNA: TGCGCCAGCAGCTTGGGGAGGGTGTTAGGTTTCGGTTCCGTGGGCACTGAAGCTTTCTTT. This encodes CASSLGRVLGFGSVGTEAFF.

The chain couples TRBV6-5 to TRBJ1-3; TRBD1 agrees at 8 bases. CDR1 and CDR2 from the germline V gene are MNHEY and SVGAGI. The CDR3 is 16 amino acids. The J segment lost 4 bases and the V segment lost 3 bases, leaving 8 bases of the junction unmatched. The CDR3 nucleotides read TGTGCCAGCAGTTATGGAGGGACAGGTCACGGAAACACCATATATTTT. Translating gives CASSYGGTGHGNTIYF.

This sequence joins TRBV19 and TRBJ2-2; 10 bases fit TRBD1. V shed 4 bases, J shed 4 bases, and the junction held 6 bases outside the gene matches. The CDR3 totals 16 residues. Germline assignment: CDR1 LNHDA and CDR2 SQIVND (reference sequence). The CDR3 reads CASSKVDRGATGELFF. As DNA, the CDR3 is TGTGCCAGTAGTAAAGTGGACAGGGGGGCCACCGGGGAGCTGTTTTTT.

This chain connects TRBV7-2 to TRBJ2-3, with 10 bases identical to TRBD2. Germline V gene lookup returns CDR1 SGHTA and CDR2 FQGNSA. This CDR3 comprises 16 residues. V was pared by 2 bases and J by 0 bases, with 2 bases of the junction left unmatched. CDR3 DNA sequence: TGTGCCAGCAGCTTAAGCGGGAGGGTTAGCACAGATACGCAGTATTTT. Protein product: CASSLSGRVSTDTQYF.

J is TRBJ1-6 and V is TRBV18, with 7 bases identical to TRBD1. The CDR3 is made up of 16 amino acids. Per germline, CDR1 KGHSH and CDR2 LQKENI. With V trimmed by 3 bases and J by 4 bases, 6 bases remained unmatched. The CDR3 is CASSPLGTAYNSPLHF. DNA for the CDR3: TGTGCCAGCTCACCTCTAGGGACAGCTTATAATTCACCCCTCCACTTT. Full variable domain (outside the CDR3, taken from reference TRBV18 and TRBJ1-6): NAGVMQNPRHLVRRRGQEARLRCSPMKGHSHVYWYRQLPEEGLKFMVYLQKENIIDESGMPKERFSAEFPKEGPSILRIQQVVRGDSAAYFCASSPLGTAYNSPLHFGNGTRLTVT.

Only a few counts were recorded for this clone. This rearrangement joins TRBV18 to TRBJ2-4, with 7 bases that match TRBD1. CDR1 is KGHSH, CDR2 LQKENI, per germline. V shed 3 bases, J shed 7 bases, and the junction held 12 bases outside the gene matches. The CDR3 consists of 16 residues. The DNA for the CDR3 is TGTGCCAGCTCACCGGCCCCTATGGGACAGTTGAACATTCAGTACTTC. Amino acid sequence: CASSPAPMGQLNIQYF.

This clone was observed a few times. The genes are TRBV5-1 and TRBJ2-7; the match to TRBD1 covers 10 bases. Germline V gene sequence: CDR1 SGHRS, CDR2 YFSETQ. There are 14 residues in the CDR3. J lost 6 bases, V lost 0 bases, and 3 bases had no gene match. In nucleotides, the CDR3 is TGCGCCAGCAGCTTGGGGGACAGGGGCGGCGAGCAGTACTTC. This translates into CASSLGDRGGEQYF.